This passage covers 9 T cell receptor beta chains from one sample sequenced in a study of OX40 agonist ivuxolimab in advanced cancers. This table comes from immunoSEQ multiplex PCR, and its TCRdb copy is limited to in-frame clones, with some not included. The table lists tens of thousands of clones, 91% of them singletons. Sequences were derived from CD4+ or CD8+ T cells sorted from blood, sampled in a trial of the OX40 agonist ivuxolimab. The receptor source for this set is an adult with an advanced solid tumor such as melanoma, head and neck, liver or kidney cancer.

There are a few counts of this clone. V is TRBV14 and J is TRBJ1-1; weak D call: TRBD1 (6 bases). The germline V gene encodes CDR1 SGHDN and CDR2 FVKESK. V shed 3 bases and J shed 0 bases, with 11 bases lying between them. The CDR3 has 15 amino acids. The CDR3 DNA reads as TGTGCCAGCAGCCAGATCACAGGGCTGAACACTGAAGCTTTCTTT. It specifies CASSQITGLNTEAFF.

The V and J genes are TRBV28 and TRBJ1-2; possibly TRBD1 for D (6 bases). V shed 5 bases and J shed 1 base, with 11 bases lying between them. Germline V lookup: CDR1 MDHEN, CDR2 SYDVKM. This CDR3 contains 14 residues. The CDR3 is CASSVTGINYGYTF. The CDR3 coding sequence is TGTGCCAGCAGTGTCACAGGGATTAACTATGGCTACACCTTC.

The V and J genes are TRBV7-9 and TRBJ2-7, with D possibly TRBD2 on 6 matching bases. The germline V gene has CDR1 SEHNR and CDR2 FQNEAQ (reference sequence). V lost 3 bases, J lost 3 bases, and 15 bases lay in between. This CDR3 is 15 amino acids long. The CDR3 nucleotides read TGTGCCAGCAGCTTGGCAACGGGAGCTCTCTACGAGCAGTACTTC. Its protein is CASSLATGALYEQYF. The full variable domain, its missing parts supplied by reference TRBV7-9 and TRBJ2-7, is DTGVSQNPRHKITKRGQNVTFRCDPISEHNRLYWYRQTLGQGPEFLTYFQNEAQLEKSRLLSDRFSAERPKGSFSTLEIQRTEQGDSAMYLCASSLATGALYEQYFGPGTRLTVT.

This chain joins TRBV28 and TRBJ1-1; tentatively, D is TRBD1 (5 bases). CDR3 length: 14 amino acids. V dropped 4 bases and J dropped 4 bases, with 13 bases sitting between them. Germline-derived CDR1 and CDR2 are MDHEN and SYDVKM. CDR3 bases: TGTGCCAGCAGTTCGCGGGGGTGGGGCACTGAAGCTTTCTTT. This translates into CASSSRGWGTEAFF.

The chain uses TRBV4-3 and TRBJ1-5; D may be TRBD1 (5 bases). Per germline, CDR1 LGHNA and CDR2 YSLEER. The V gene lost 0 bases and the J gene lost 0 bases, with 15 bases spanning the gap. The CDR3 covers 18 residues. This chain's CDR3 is CASSQDLNRGYSNQPQHF. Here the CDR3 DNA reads TGCGCCAGCAGCCAAGATCTGAACCGGGGGTATAGCAATCAGCCCCAGCATTTT.

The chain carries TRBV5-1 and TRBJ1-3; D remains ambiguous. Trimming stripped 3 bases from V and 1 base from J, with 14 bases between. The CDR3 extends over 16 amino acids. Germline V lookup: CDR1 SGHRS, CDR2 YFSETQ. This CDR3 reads CASSSATMKSGNTIYF. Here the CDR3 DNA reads TGCGCCAGCAGCTCGGCAACAATGAAGTCTGGAAACACCATATATTTT.

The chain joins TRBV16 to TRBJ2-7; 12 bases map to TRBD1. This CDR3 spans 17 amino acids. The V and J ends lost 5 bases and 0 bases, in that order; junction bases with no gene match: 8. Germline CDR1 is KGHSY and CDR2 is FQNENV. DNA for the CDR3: TGTGCCAGCAGCGGGGACCCGGGACAGGGGGCCTCCTACGAGCAGTACTTC. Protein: CASSGDPGQGASYEQYF.

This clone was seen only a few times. CDR3 sequence: CASCRDTSSTDTQYF. The CDR3 DNA reads as TGTGCCAGCTGTCGGGACACTTCTAGCACAGATACGCAGTATTTT. The chain employs TRBV6-1 and TRBJ2-3; TRBD1 is a possible D gene (6 bases). Germline V CDR1 and CDR2: MNHNS, SASEGT. This CDR3 spans 15 amino acids. V lost 8 bases and J lost 0, with 15 bases in between.

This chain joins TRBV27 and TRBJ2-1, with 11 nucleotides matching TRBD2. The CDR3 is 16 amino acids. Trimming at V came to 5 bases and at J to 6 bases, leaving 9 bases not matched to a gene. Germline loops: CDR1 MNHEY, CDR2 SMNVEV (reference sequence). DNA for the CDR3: TGTGCCAGCAGTCTCATAGCGGGGGGGCCGCGCAATGAGCAGTTCTTC. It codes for CASSLIAGGPRNEQFF.